A few counts support the clone carrying this T cell receptor beta chain. Other DNA sequences within the sample encode an identical CDR3. The data were obtained in a study of blood T cell repertoires in COVID-19. Study at large: The United States, Italy and Spain provided the acute and convalescent COVID-19 samples.

Cohort 3 donors counted as recovered after two negative PCRs, clearance, or resolved symptoms. Germline CDR1 is KGHSH and CDR2 is LQKENI. The CDR3 extends over 14 amino acids. V dropped 2 bases and J dropped 1 base, with 9 bases sitting between them. The assay was immunoSEQ multiplex PCR, and TCRdb's table has in-frame clones only and misses some. Among about 250,000 clones listed, about nine tenths were seen once. Sequenced input: PBMCs or T cells enriched from blood (not recorded which). This chain connects TRBV18 to TRBJ2-7, with D possibly matching TRBD1 (5 bases). The clonotype was recovered from a man between 18 and 35 years old who had recovered from COVID-19. The CDR3 bases are TGTGCCAGCTCACCAAATGACAGTTCCTACGAGCAGTACTTC. Protein product: CASSPNDSSYEQYF.